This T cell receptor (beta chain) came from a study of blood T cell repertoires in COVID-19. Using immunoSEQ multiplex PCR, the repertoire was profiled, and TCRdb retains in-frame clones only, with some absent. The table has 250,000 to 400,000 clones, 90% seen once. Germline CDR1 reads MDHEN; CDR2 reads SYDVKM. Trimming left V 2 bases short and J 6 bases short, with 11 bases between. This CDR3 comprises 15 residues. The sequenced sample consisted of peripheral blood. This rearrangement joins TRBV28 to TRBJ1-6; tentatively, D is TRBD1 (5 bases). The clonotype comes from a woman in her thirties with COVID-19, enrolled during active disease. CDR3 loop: CASSLHGGRNSPLHF. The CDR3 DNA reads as TGTGCCAGCAGTTTACACGGGGGACGTAATTCACCCCTCCACTTT.